Below are 18 T cell receptor beta chains sequenced from a single sample in a study of T cells after yellow fever vaccination. TCRdb independently ran MiXCR on the 5' RACE reads; one entry per CDR3 protein. This sample carries about 220,000 distinct CDR3 sequences, 6.5% to 7.5% of them seen once, and the ten largest clones take 1.1%. Sequenced here: CD4+ T cells sorted from PBMCs, sampled on the day of the yellow fever booster vaccination. The receptors stem from a man aged 25-45 years who received the YFV17D yellow fever vaccine.

The table lists this clonotype with a few counts. The rearrangement uses TRBV7-8 and TRBJ2-3; no clear D gene. Per germline, CDR1 SGHVS and CDR2 FQNEAQ. The ends were cut back, 5 bases at V and 6 bases at J, with 15 bases in the middle. The CDR3 loop spans 14 amino acids. The CDR3 DNA follows: TGTGCCAGCAGCGAGAGAAGGGTGAGGGATACGCAGTATTTT. Amino acids: CASSERRVRDTQYF.

This clonotype was seen at least ten times. CDR3 DNA sequence: TGTGCCAGCAGCTCAACCTACGGGGGCTACGACGAGCAGTACTTC. Translation gives CASSSTYGGYDEQYF. This sequence joins TRBV11-2 and TRBJ2-7; D tentatively fits TRBD1 or TRBD2 (6 bases each). V lost 4 bases, J lost 5 bases, and 18 bases lay in between. The CDR3 covers 15 residues. The germline CDR1 and CDR2 sequences are SGHAT and FQNNGV. The variable domain in full, with the rest retrieved from reference TRBV11-2 and TRBJ2-7, is EAGVAQSPRYKIIEKRQSVAFWCNPISGHATLYWYQQILGQGPKLLIQFQNNGVVDDSQLPKDRFSAERLKGVDSTLKIQPAKLEDSAVYLCASSSTYGGYDEQYFGPGTRLTVT.

This sequence joins TRBV7-2 and TRBJ2-7; D ambiguous. Germline CDR1 reads SGHTA; CDR2 reads FQGNSA. Trimming shortened V by 0 bases and J by 3 bases, and 9 bases separated the two germline ends. There are 14 residues in the CDR3. The CDR3 nucleotides read TGTGCCAGCAGCTTAGCCCCGCTCCGCTACGAGCAGTACTTC. Its protein is CASSLAPLRYEQYF.

This clonotype was recorded at least ten times. V usage is TRBV20-1 and J usage is TRBJ2-3; maybe TRBD1 (5 bases). V lost 6 bases, J lost 6 bases, and 13 bases lay in between. The CDR3 extends over 12 amino acids. Looked up from germline, CDR1 is DFQATT and CDR2 is SNEGSKA (reference sequence). The CDR3 reads CSAFLSGDTQYF. Here the CDR3 DNA reads TGCAGTGCCTTCTTATCAGGGGATACGCAGTATTTT.

The genes are TRBV7-2 and TRBJ2-1; 7 bases are a match to TRBD2. With 3 bases clipped from V and 9 bases from J, the junction kept 5 bases outside the gene matches. CDR3 length equals 13 residues. Germline V gives CDR1 SGHTA, CDR2 FQGNSA. CDR3 DNA: TGTGCCAGCAGCTTCCTAGCGGACGGTGAGCAGTTCTTC. Amino acids: CASSFLADGEQFF.

This clonotype appeared many times. V gene TRBV5-1 combines with J gene TRBJ1-6; no definite D call. The CDR3 loop spans 14 amino acids. Trimming left V 3 bases short and J 6 bases short, with 10 bases between. Germline values: CDR1 SGHRS, CDR2 YFSETQ. The CDR3 DNA reads as TGCGCCAGCAGCTCAGCCTTGGGTAATTCACCCCTCCACTTT. This gives the protein CASSSALGNSPLHF.

This chain uses TRBV10-2 with TRBJ2-1; 9 bases are a match to TRBD2. The V gene end was trimmed by 5 bases and the J gene end by 7 bases; junction bases not matched to a gene: 6. This CDR3 spans 14 amino acids. Germline-derived CDR1 and CDR2 are WSHSY and SAAADI. CDR3 region: CASSWLAGKNEQFF. CDR3 DNA sequence: TGCGCCAGCAGTTGGCTAGCGGGGAAAAATGAGCAGTTCTTC.

This chain links TRBV12-3 or TRBV12-4 with TRBJ2-2, with 7 bases lining up with TRBD1. V lost 6 bases and J lost 8; bases outside the gene matches: 6. The CDR3 is made up of 13 amino acids. This CDR3 is CASSSTGSGELFF. CDR3 nucleotide sequence: TGTGCCAGCAGCTCGACAGGGTCGGGGGAGCTGTTTTTT.

This clonotype occurred many times. The chain recombines TRBV6-5 with TRBJ2-5, with TRBD1 matching 7 bases. The CDR3 extends over 14 amino acids. J gave up 7 bases and V 0 bases, and 5 bases lay outside the gene matches. Germline V gives CDR1 MNHEY, CDR2 SVGAGI. The CDR3 loop reads CASSYSGTEGTQYF. The CDR3 nucleotides are TGTGCCAGCAGTTACTCTGGGACAGAAGGGACCCAGTACTTC.

This clonotype was detected a few times. The chain joins TRBV6-1 to TRBJ2-7; 7 bases are a match to TRBD1. Trimming cost V 6 bases and J 0 bases; bases outside gene matches: 8. The CDR3 loop spans 15 amino acids. The germline V gene has CDR1 MNHNS and CDR2 SASEGT. The CDR3 sequence is CASSESGTDSYEQYF. The DNA for the CDR3 is TGTGCCAGCAGCGAGTCCGGGACAGACTCCTACGAGCAGTACTTC.

The chain carries TRBV30 and TRBJ2-5; D possibly corresponds to TRBD2 (5 bases). Germline CDR1 is GTSNPN and CDR2 is SVGIG (reference sequence). Deletions cut 4 bases from V and 2 bases from J, with 11 bases between. CDR3 size: 13 residues. The CDR3 protein is CAWTPGGQETQYF. The CDR3 coding sequence is TGTGCCTGGACCCCAGGCGGGCAAGAGACCCAGTACTTC.

This clonotype was observed many times. The chain joins TRBV5-5 to TRBJ2-4, with a possible D match to TRBD1 (5 bases). The CDR3 is made up of 15 amino acids. Trimming removed 0 bases from V and 8 bases from J, with 15 bases in between. CDR1 and CDR2 (germline): SGHKS, YYEKEE (reference sequence). Here the CDR3 reads CASSLAEAGMDIQYF. In DNA form, the CDR3 reads TGTGCCAGCAGCTTGGCCGAGGCAGGGATGGACATTCAGTACTTC.

This clonotype came up a few times. The CDR3 here is CSARDLRGRLEQFF. The CDR3 bases are TGCAGTGCTAGGGATCTTCGAGGGAGGCTAGAGCAGTTCTTC. The rearrangement links TRBV20-1 to TRBJ2-1; a weak D match, TRBD2 (6 bases). The CDR3 totals 14 residues. Trimming shortened V by 3 bases and J by 10 bases, and 19 bases separated the two germline ends. In germline, CDR1 is DFQATT, CDR2 SNEGSKA (reference sequence).

This clonotype was seen at least ten times. The chain uses TRBV10-2 and TRBJ2-1, with D perhaps given as TRBD1 or TRBD2 (5 bases each). Germline values: CDR1 WSHSY, CDR2 SAAADI. CDR3 length equals 14 residues. The V and J ends lost 6 bases and 5 bases respectively, with 14 bases between them. CDR3 sequence reads: CASRRGAVDNEQFF. DNA for the CDR3: TGCGCCAGCAGAAGAGGGGCAGTTGACAATGAGCAGTTCTTC.

This clonotype was detected ten times or more. V and J are TRBV5-4 and TRBJ1-1, with D uncertain. This CDR3 contains 15 residues. V was trimmed by 4 bases and J by 5 bases, leaving 18 bases between them. Looked up from germline, CDR1 is SGHNT and CDR2 is YYREEE (reference sequence). The CDR3 DNA follows: TGTGCCAGCAGCCCCGGTGCGTCACTGGGGACTGAAGCTTTCTTT. Translated: CASSPGASLGTEAFF.

The table lists this clonotype with many counts. The chain is built from TRBV7-6 and TRBJ1-4, with D perhaps matching TRBD1 (6 bases). The germline V gene has CDR1 SGHVS and CDR2 FNYEAQ. Deletions cut 5 bases from V and 7 bases from J, with 14 bases between. The CDR3 has 14 residues. CDR3 coding DNA: TGTGCCAGCAGCCCACAGGGAAGGCTTGAAAAACTGTTTTTT. This encodes CASSPQGRLEKLFF.

This clonotype occurred a few times. The rearrangement links TRBV20-1 to TRBJ1-5; D not certain. Germline V lookup: CDR1 DFQATT, CDR2 SNEGSKA (reference sequence). V was cut by 5 bases and J by 6 bases, with 14 bases left in between. The CDR3 totals 13 residues. CDR3 region: CSAGRNFGQPQHF. CDR3 in DNA: TGCAGTGCTGGGAGGAATTTCGGTCAGCCCCAGCATTTT.

The table lists this clonotype with a few counts. The J gene is TRBJ2-2, the V gene TRBV5-4, with 10 nucleotides matching TRBD1. The CDR3 is 17 residues long. The V segment lost 3 bases and the J segment 7 bases; nucleotides outside the gene matches: 12. CDR1 is SGHNT and CDR2 is YYREEE in the germline V gene (reference sequence). DNA of the CDR3: TGTGCCAGCAGCTCCCGACAGGGGGCGCTGATTAGCGGGGAGCTGTTTTTT. Protein sequence: CASSSRQGALISGELFF.